The 4 T cell receptor beta chains below all came from one sample that was sequenced in a study of T cell changes during pregnancy in multiple sclerosis. TCRdb's table, derived via immunoSEQ multiplex PCR, lists solely in-frame clones and lacks some. In the table there are about 93,000 clones, roughly 92% of which are singletons. The sequencing here drew on peripheral blood, taken after pregnancy. Receptors were obtained from a female donor with multiple sclerosis, enrolled in a pregnancy study.

This chain uses TRBV7-3 with TRBJ2-5; 13 bases match TRBD2. The CDR3 loop spans 16 amino acids. Losses at the gene ends were 5 bases for V and 10 bases for J; bases not matched to a gene: 13. The germline V gene has CDR1 SGHTA and CDR2 FQGTGA. The CDR3 loop is CASSAPGTSGGAVQYF. In DNA, the CDR3 is TGTGCCAGCAGCGCACCCGGAACTAGCGGGGGGGCTGTCCAGTACTTC.

The chain joins TRBV4-1 to TRBJ1-2; 10 positions match TRBD1. Germline V gene lookup returns CDR1 MGHRA and CDR2 YSYEKL. CDR3 length equals 15 residues. V shed 8 bases, J shed 4 bases, and the junction held 10 bases outside the gene matches. CDR3 residues: CASLGPRDRGYGYTF. CDR3 DNA: TGCGCCAGCTTGGGACCGAGGGACAGGGGCTATGGCTACACCTTC.

The chain uses TRBV5-5 and TRBJ2-1; TRBD1 might be the D (5 bases). CDR1 is SGHKS and CDR2 is YYEKEE in the germline V gene (reference sequence). V was clipped by 5 bases and J by 5 bases, with 14 bases between them. The CDR3 is 14 residues long. CDR3 in DNA: TGTGCCAGCAGTGGGTGGGGCGGAAACAATGAGCAGTTCTTC. This gives the protein CASSGWGGNNEQFF.

The gene calls are TRBV6-5 and TRBJ2-1; D is possibly TRBD1 (5 bases). Looked up from germline, CDR1 is MNHEY and CDR2 is SVGAGI. Trimming cost V 4 bases and J 9 bases, with 10 bases left between them. This CDR3 comprises 12 residues. The CDR3 is CASSSRQSEQFF. DNA for the CDR3: TGTGCCAGCAGTTCACGACAGAGTGAGCAGTTCTTC.